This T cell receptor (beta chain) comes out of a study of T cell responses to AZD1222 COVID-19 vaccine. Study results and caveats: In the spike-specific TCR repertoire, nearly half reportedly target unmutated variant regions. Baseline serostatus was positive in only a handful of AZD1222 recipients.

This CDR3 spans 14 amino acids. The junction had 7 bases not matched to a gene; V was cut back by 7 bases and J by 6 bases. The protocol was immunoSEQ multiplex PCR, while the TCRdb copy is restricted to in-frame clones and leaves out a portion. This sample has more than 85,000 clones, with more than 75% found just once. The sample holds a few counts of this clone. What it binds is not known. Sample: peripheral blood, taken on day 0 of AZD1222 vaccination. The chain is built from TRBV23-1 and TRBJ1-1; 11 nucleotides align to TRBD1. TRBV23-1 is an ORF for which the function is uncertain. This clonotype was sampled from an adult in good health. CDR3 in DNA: TGCGCCAGCAAACGGACAGGGGGCGGGTCTGAAGCTTTCTTT. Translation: CASKRTGGGSEAFF.